Presented here are 24 T cell receptor beta chains from one specimen sequenced in a study of sequential checkpoint blockade in melanoma. Profiled with immunoSEQ multiplex PCR; TCRdb holds only in-frame clones, not every one. Seen here are over 10,000 clones, roughly four fifths observed once, and the top ten hold approximately 18%. Described treatment: randomized to nivolumab then ipilimumab (arm A) or the reverse (arm B). The starting material was CD8+ T cells sorted from blood (inferred from file names), obtained from a patient given nivolumab and ipilimumab in sequence. These receptors came from a human donor with melanoma.

The rearrangement uses TRBV29-1 and TRBJ1-1; 7 bases fit TRBD1. J lost 1 base, V lost 7 bases, and 6 bases had no gene match. The CDR3 is 13 amino acids. Germline V gene data show CDR1 as SQVTM and CDR2 as ANQGSEA. The CDR3 loop is CSGLGQPNTEAFF. The CDR3 nucleotides are TGCAGCGGATTGGGACAGCCGAACACTGAAGCTTTCTTT.

The chain recombines TRBV9 with TRBJ1-1, with a tentative D call TRBD1 (6 bases). Trimming removed 3 bases from V and 2 bases from J, with 11 bases in between. The CDR3 totals 14 residues. CDR1 and CDR2 (germline): SGDLS, YYNGEE. CDR3 nucleotides: TGTGCCAGCAGCGAAGGGGGTCTTAACACTGAAGCTTTCTTT. Translating gives CASSEGGLNTEAFF.

This clone has only one observation. The chain uses TRBV10-1 and TRBJ2-2; D gene ambiguous. V lost 1 base to trimming and J lost 4 bases, with 10 bases between them. The CDR3 loop spans 15 amino acids. Per germline, CDR1 WNHNN and CDR2 SYGVQD (reference sequence). As DNA, the CDR3 is TGCGCCAGCAGTGAGTTTCCCGCTAGCACCGGGGAGCTGTTTTTT. This codes for CASSEFPASTGELFF.

The V call is TRBV13, the J call TRBJ2-7, with 7 positions matching TRBD1. CDR1 is PRHDT and CDR2 is FYEKMQ in the germline V gene (reference sequence). J lost 3 bases, V lost 5 bases, and 4 bases had no gene match. This CDR3 has 13 residues. The DNA for the CDR3 is TGTGCCAGCAGCGTGGGACAGCTCTACGAGCAGTACTTC. It codes for CASSVGQLYEQYF.

The V and J genes are TRBV6-5 and TRBJ2-5; 7 nucleotides agree with TRBD2. This CDR3 is 14 amino acids long. The ends lost 2 bases at V and 5 bases at J; junction bases unmatched: 5. Per the germline V gene, CDR1 is MNHEY and CDR2 is SVGAGI. The chain's CDR3 is CASSYGGRGETQYF. As DNA, the CDR3 is TGTGCCAGCAGTTACGGCGGGAGAGGCGAGACCCAGTACTTC.

The chain has TRBV6-1 and TRBJ2-3; TRBD2 matches 12 bases. Germline-derived CDR1 and CDR2 are MNHNS and SASEGT. The V segment lost 2 bases and the J segment 5 bases; nucleotides outside the gene matches: 2. The CDR3 spans 15 residues. The CDR3 DNA follows: TGTGCCAGCAGTGAACTAGCGGGAGGGGGAGATACGCAGTATTTT. Residues: CASSELAGGGDTQYF.

This sequence joins TRBV6-5 and TRBJ2-7; D gene ambiguous. The CDR3 runs 15 residues. The germline V gene has CDR1 MNHEY and CDR2 SVGAGI. V lost 4 bases and J 1 base, leaving 14 bases between the germline ends. Written as DNA, the CDR3 is TGTGCCAGCAGTTTTGCATCGACACCATCCTACGAGCAGTACTTC. Protein product: CASSFASTPSYEQYF.

This clone was observed a few times. This sequence joins TRBV19 and TRBJ2-1, with D hard to call. Germline V gene data show CDR1 as LNHDA and CDR2 as SQIVND (reference sequence). V shed 0 bases and J shed 4 bases, with 4 bases lying between them. This CDR3 spans 13 amino acids. CDR3 nucleotide sequence: TGTGCCAGTAGTATAGATACTTACAATGAGCAGTTCTTC. Translation: CASSIDTYNEQFF.

This chain joins TRBV2 and TRBJ2-7; 7 nucleotides align to TRBD1. Germline loops: CDR1 SNHLY, CDR2 FYNNEI. V was clipped by 3 bases and J by 3 bases; unmatched bases: 5. CDR3 length equals 14 residues. The CDR3 protein is CASSENRGDYEQYF. Written as DNA, the CDR3 is TGTGCCAGCAGTGAGAACAGGGGTGACTACGAGCAGTACTTC.

The genes are TRBV9 and TRBJ2-5; 9 bases match TRBD1. The J segment lost 5 bases and the V segment lost 3 bases, leaving 8 bases of the junction unmatched. Germline assignment: CDR1 SGDLS and CDR2 YYNGEE. The CDR3 spans 15 residues. The CDR3 coding sequence is TGTGCCAGCAGCGGGTGGGACAGGGATGGCGAGACCCAGTACTTC. Its protein product is CASSGWDRDGETQYF.

The CDR3 is CASSLVSSHEQYF. The CDR3 DNA reads TGTGCCAGCAGCTTAGTTTCGAGCCACGAGCAGTACTTC. The chain couples TRBV7-2 to TRBJ2-7; D remains ambiguous. CDR1 SGHTA and CDR2 FQGNSA come from the germline V gene. The CDR3 runs to 13 residues. Trimming took 1 base from V and 5 from J, leaving 9 bases between them.

The V gene is TRBV5-4, the J gene TRBJ2-7; 10 positions match TRBD2. The J call may be wrong; the DNA end is better matched by TRBJ2-5. The CDR3 has 16 amino acids. The germline gives CDR1 SGHNT, CDR2 YYREEE (reference sequence). The CDR3: CASSLGASGSLETQYF. CDR3 DNA: TGTGCCAGCAGCTTGGGAGCTAGCGGGAGTTTAGAGACCCAGTACTTC.

V gene TRBV7-8 combines with J gene TRBJ2-1; 12 nucleotides agree with TRBD1. The germline V gene has CDR1 SGHVS and CDR2 FQNEAQ. With V trimmed by 7 bases and J by 5 bases, 15 bases remained unmatched. The CDR3 length is 18 residues. The CDR3 coding sequence is TGTGCCAGCATAACCGGGACAGGGGGCAATAGCGGCAACAATGAGCAGTTCTTC. It specifies CASITGTGGNSGNNEQFF. The entire variable domain, with the rest obtained from reference TRBV7-8 and TRBJ2-1, is as follows: GAGVSQSPRYKVAKRGQDVALRCDPISGHVSLFWYQQALGQGPEFLTYFQNEAQLDKSGLPSDRFFAERPEGSVSTLKIQRTQQEDSAVYLCASITGTGGNSGNNEQFFGPGTRLTVL.

The chain uses TRBV10-1 and TRBJ1-1; D may be TRBD1 (6 bases). The V end lost 3 bases, the J end lost 1 base, and 12 bases lay between the germline ends. This CDR3 has 15 amino acids. Per germline, CDR1 WNHNN and CDR2 SYGVQD (reference sequence). CDR3 protein: CASSEECRGNTEAFF. As DNA, the CDR3 is TGCGCCAGCAGTGAAGAGTGCAGGGGGAACACTGAAGCTTTCTTT.

This clone was seen just once. The chain combines TRBV11-2 with TRBJ2-3, with TRBD1 as a possible D gene (5 bases). Trimming took 10 bases from V and 1 from J, leaving 12 bases between them. In germline, CDR1 is SGHAT, CDR2 FQNNGV. The CDR3 is 13 residues long. The CDR3 sequence: CATTKGGTDTQYF. Written as DNA, the CDR3 is TGTGCCACCACGAAAGGGGGCACAGATACGCAGTATTTT.

V gene TRBV15 combines with J gene TRBJ2-3, with TRBD2 identical over 8 bases. CDR3 length: 14 residues. In germline, CDR1 is LNHNV, CDR2 YYDKDF (reference sequence). V was pared by 3 bases and J by 3 bases, with 2 bases of the junction left unmatched. Here the CDR3 DNA reads TGTGCCACCAGCAGTCGCGGGGGGACAGATACGCAGTATTTT. As protein: CATSSRGGTDTQYF.

The rearrangement links TRBV9 to TRBJ2-2; D is uncertain. Deletions cut 0 bases from V and 0 bases from J, with 9 bases between. The length of the CDR3 is 16 residues. The germline V gene encodes CDR1 SGDLS and CDR2 YYNGEE. This CDR3 is CASSVGGGPNTGELFF. In DNA, the CDR3 is TGTGCCAGCAGCGTAGGAGGCGGTCCGAACACCGGGGAGCTGTTTTTT.

This clone appeared a single time. J is TRBJ1-1 and V is TRBV7-2; D may be TRBD1 (5 bases). The CDR3 consists of 17 residues. Trimming stripped 2 bases from V and 0 bases from J, with 16 bases between. CDR1 is SGHTA, CDR2 FQGNSA, per germline. CDR3 amino acids: CASSLFPAQGLNTEAFF. The DNA for the CDR3 is TGTGCCAGCAGCTTATTCCCCGCCCAGGGTTTGAACACTGAAGCTTTCTTT.

This clone is labeled as large. The CDR3 sequence is CASSLAVASFDTQYF. The DNA of the CDR3 is TGTGCCAGCAGCTTGGCGGTCGCTAGCTTCGATACGCAGTATTTT. The rearrangement uses TRBV5-8 and TRBJ2-3, with D maybe TRBD2 (5 bases). The V and J ends lost 0 bases and 6 bases respectively, with 14 bases between them. Germline V lookup: CDR1 SGHTS, CDR2 YDEGEE. There are 15 residues in the CDR3.

The J gene is TRBJ1-1, the V gene TRBV5-3, with D possibly being TRBD1 (6 bases). TRBV5-3 is an open reading frame, and its role is uncertain. V shed 0 bases and J shed 0 bases, with 12 bases lying between them. CDR3 length: 16 amino acids. The CDR3 DNA follows: TGTGCCAGAAGCTTGGAGGCCAGGGGAATGAACACTGAAGCTTTCTTT. This translates into CARSLEARGMNTEAFF.

The chain couples TRBV9 to TRBJ1-2; a possible D gene is TRBD1 (6 bases). V lost 3 bases and J lost 8, with 20 bases in between. The CDR3 loop spans 15 amino acids. Germline-derived CDR1 and CDR2 are SGDLS and YYNGEE. The CDR3 nucleotides read TGTGCCAGCAGCGCCCTAGACCAGGGGATAAGGGGCTACACCTTC. This translates into CASSALDQGIRGYTF.

This clone occurred a few times. The chain employs TRBV19 and TRBJ1-1; no reliable D call. The CDR3 has 14 residues. The germline V gene has CDR1 LNHDA and CDR2 SQIVND (reference sequence). V was cut by 3 bases and J by 7 bases, with 15 bases left in between. The CDR3 nucleotides read TGTGCCAGTAGTATGGGTACTATGAACGGTGAAGCTTTCTTT. This translates into CASSMGTMNGEAFF.

V and J are TRBV6-1 and TRBJ2-3, with D maybe TRBD2 (6 bases). Germline CDR1 is MNHNS and CDR2 is SASEGT. The V and J ends lost 1 base and 0 bases respectively, with 11 bases between them. The CDR3 sequence is 16 residues long. The CDR3 is CASSEVWGTSTDTQYF. CDR3 nucleotide sequence: TGTGCCAGCAGTGAAGTGTGGGGGACTAGCACAGATACGCAGTATTTT.

A single count supports this clone. This chain uses TRBV6-1 with TRBJ2-1, with TRBD2 as a possible D gene (6 bases). V lost 1 base to trimming and J lost 7 bases, with 14 bases between them. This CDR3 has 15 amino acids. Germline V CDR1 and CDR2: MNHNS, SASEGT. Here the CDR3 DNA reads TGTGCCAGCAGTGAAGAAGGCGGGATCATTAATGAGCAGTTCTTC. Amino acid sequence: CASSEEGGIINEQFF.